These 11 T cell receptor beta chains share one sample of origin, sequenced in a study of identical twins (dated by TCRdb to the mid-2010s). Libraries were made using 5' RACE. Sequenced using an Illumina HiSeq 2000. TCRdb's own reprocessing of the public reads used fastp at Q25 and MiXCR and kept productive beta chains. Rows with a matching CDR3 protein are joined into one entry that keeps the most common DNA and genes. This sample gives hundreds of thousands of distinct CDR3 sequences in total; 15% to 20% of them show up just once. 13% of the sample comes from the top ten. The data were also submitted as part of a second study, on T cells expressing NK-cell markers.

Sequences were obtained from PBMCs. The receptor source for this set is a woman aged 18 to 35 in good health.

This clonotype was counted only a few times. The genes are TRBV9 and TRBJ2-6; 15 positions agree with TRBD2. The V gene end was trimmed by 5 bases and the J gene end by 0 bases; junction bases not matched to a gene: 3. This CDR3 region has 18 residues. CDR1 is SGDLS and CDR2 is YYNGEE in the germline V gene. The CDR3 loop reads CASRGLAGGSSGANVLTF. The CDR3 nucleotides are TGTGCCAGCAGAGGACTAGCGGGAGGGAGCTCTGGGGCCAACGTCCTGACTTTC.

A few counts support this clonotype. The chain has TRBV7-9 and TRBJ2-7, with D hard to call. V was trimmed by 2 bases and J by 6 bases, leaving 8 bases between them. Germline V lookup: CDR1 SEHNR, CDR2 FQNEAQ (reference sequence). CDR3 length: 12 residues. The CDR3 sequence: CASSLSTSEQYF. CDR3 nucleotide sequence: TGTGCCAGCAGCTTATCTACCTCCGAGCAGTACTTC.

The chain recombines TRBV7-6 with TRBJ2-5; 10 bases agree with TRBD1. Germline V gene sequence: CDR1 SGHVS, CDR2 FNYEAQ. The V and J ends lost 2 bases and 5 bases, in that order; junction bases with no gene match: 11. This CDR3 has 17 residues. CDR3 loop: CASSLSWDRGEVETQYF. CDR3 DNA: TGTGCCAGCAGCTTAAGTTGGGACAGGGGTGAGGTGGAGACCCAGTACTTC.

The rearrangement joins TRBV10-3 to TRBJ2-1, with D uncertain. Trimming removed 7 bases at V and 5 bases at J, with 6 bases between. This CDR3 spans 11 amino acids. The germline V gene encodes CDR1 ENHRY and CDR2 SYGVKD. This CDR3 is CAITSHNEQFF. CDR3 in DNA: TGTGCCATCACTTCGCACAATGAGCAGTTCTTC.

This clonotype showed up many times. The V gene is TRBV5-1, the J gene TRBJ2-1, with D perhaps matching TRBD1 (5 bases). CDR3 length: 15 residues. Trimming removed 1 base from V and 8 bases from J, with 16 bases in between. Germline V gene data show CDR1 as SGHRS and CDR2 as YFSETQ. The CDR3 protein is CASSLSDSVGDEQFF. The CDR3 DNA reads as TGCGCCAGCAGCTTGTCCGACTCTGTAGGGGATGAGCAGTTCTTC.

This clonotype was found a few times. The V and J genes are TRBV20-1 and TRBJ2-7, with unresolved D. CDR1 is DFQATT and CDR2 is SNEGSKA in the germline V gene (reference sequence). V was pared by 3 bases and J by 0 bases, with 12 bases between. This CDR3 comprises 14 residues. CDR3 amino acids: CSARSLPNSYEQYF. Written as DNA, the CDR3 is TGCAGTGCTAGGAGCCTTCCAAACTCCTACGAGCAGTACTTC.

This clonotype was seen a handful of times. The chain links TRBV10-2 to TRBJ2-4, with 7 bases fitting TRBD1. V was clipped by 6 bases and J by 5 bases; unmatched bases: 7. The CDR3 is made up of 14 amino acids. Germline lookup yields CDR1 WSHSY and CDR2 SAAADI. In DNA, the CDR3 is TGCGCCAGCAGGGGGGACAGCCCTGAAAACATTCAGTACTTC. Translation: CASRGDSPENIQYF.

This clonotype has just a few counts. The rearrangement joins TRBV10-3 to TRBJ2-5, with D perhaps being TRBD1 or TRBD2 (5 bases each). Between the trimmed V and J ends, which lost 4 bases and 4 bases, there was a span of 10 bases. CDR3 size: 13 residues. The germline gives CDR1 ENHRY, CDR2 SYGVKD. The CDR3 loop reads CAISVGGGETQYF. The CDR3, as DNA: TGTGCCATCAGTGTGGGTGGGGGAGAGACCCAGTACTTC.

This clonotype was found a few times. V and J are TRBV20-1 and TRBJ2-1; TRBD2 aligns across 7 bases. V was pared by 3 bases and J by 0 bases, with 8 bases of the junction left unmatched. Germline lookup yields CDR1 DFQATT and CDR2 SNEGSKA (reference sequence). The CDR3 extends over 16 amino acids. CDR3 DNA: TGCAGTGCTAGGCCGGGAAGCGGGGACTCCTACAATGAGCAGTTCTTC. It is translated as CSARPGSGDSYNEQFF.

The chain recombines TRBV10-3 with TRBJ2-4, with no clear D. The CDR3 is 12 residues long. V was pared by 0 bases and J by 7 bases, with 4 bases between. Germline loops: CDR1 ENHRY, CDR2 SYGVKD. DNA for the CDR3: TGTGCCATCAGTGAGTCGGATAACATTCAGTACTTC. It is translated as CAISESDNIQYF.

The rearrangement uses TRBV7-9 and TRBJ1-2, with no clear D. Germline V gene sequence: CDR1 SEHNR, CDR2 FQNEAQ (reference sequence). V lost 1 base to trimming and J lost 13 bases, with 13 bases between them. The CDR3 is 12 residues long. CDR3 in DNA: TGTGCCAGCAGCTTAGGACCTTTACAGTGCACCTTC. Encoded protein: CASSLGPLQCTF.